Detailed here is one T cell receptor beta chain. This sample is drawn from a study of Graves' ophthalmopathy and Graves' hyperthyroidism. V shed 6 bases, J shed 9 bases, and the junction held 5 bases outside the gene matches. Germline V CDR1 and CDR2: WSHSY, SAAADI. The CDR3 loop spans 13 amino acids. Investigators amplified TCR beta CDR3 regions from RNA transcripts. Second-round multiplex PCR followed a first-round RT-PCR using HTBI primers. Via MiXCR, TCRdb re-called the multiplex PCR reads, giving one row per CDR3 protein. The sample yields around 600,000 distinct CDR3 sequences, about 41% seen once.

This clonotype originated in an adult man with Graves' ophthalmopathy. The sequencing input was peripheral blood. This sequence joins TRBV10-2 and TRBJ2-2, with 9 bases matching TRBD1. As DNA, the CDR3 is TGCGCCAGCAGCAGGGACAGGGCGTGGGAGCTGTTTTTT. Protein sequence: CASSRDRAWELFF.